A single sample is the source of the 28 T cell receptor beta chains below, sequenced in a study of blood T cells in healthy people across ages. Then a second PCR, running about 6 to 11 cycles, was carried out with a sample-barcoded 5' primer and a J-beta primer mix. MiXCR was run by TCRdb on the 5' RACE reads, yielding one entry per CDR3 protein. The sample has 750,000 to 850,000 distinct CDR3 sequences; more than 20% are singletons. This same sample was also taken into another study, of T cells of mothers and their children.

The sequencing input was blood. The receptors were gathered from a boy between 10 and 17 years old in good health.

This clonotype was observed a few times. V and J are TRBV9 and TRBJ1-2, with 9 nucleotides matching TRBD1. The CDR3 totals 17 residues. Germline V gene sequence: CDR1 SGDLS, CDR2 YYNGEE. After removal of 1 base from V and 4 bases from J, the junction contained 11 bases not matched to a gene. This CDR3 is CASSVTTGTGTIYGYTF. The CDR3 region has the DNA TGTGCCAGCAGCGTAACCACAGGGACAGGGACAATCTATGGCTACACCTTC.

The chain has TRBV2 and TRBJ2-1; 9 bases map to TRBD2. This CDR3 has 15 amino acids. J lost 6 bases, V lost 1 base, and 4 bases had no gene match. Germline V gene data show CDR1 as SNHLY and CDR2 as FYNNEI. The CDR3 region has the DNA TGTGCCAGCAGTGAAGGGATAGCGGGAGCCAATGAGCAGTTCTTC. Translated, it gives CASSEGIAGANEQFF. Complete variable domain (other parts from reference TRBV2 and TRBJ2-1): EPEVTQTPSHQVTQMGQEVILRCVPISNHLYFYWYRQILGQKVEFLVSFYNNEISEKSEIFDDQFSVERPDGSNFTLKIRSTKLEDSAMYFCASSEGIAGANEQFFGPGTRLTVL.

This clonotype has more than one count but fewer than ten. V is TRBV29-1 and J is TRBJ1-5; D is possibly TRBD1 (6 bases). The CDR3 runs to 14 residues. CDR1 is SQVTM and CDR2 is ANQGSEA in the germline V gene. Deletions cut 2 bases from V and 9 bases from J, with 17 bases between. The CDR3 here is CSVENEGGAGPQHF. CDR3 nucleotides: TGCAGCGTTGAAAACGAGGGGGGCGCCGGGCCCCAGCATTTT. The full variable domain, its missing parts supplied by reference TRBV29-1 and TRBJ1-5, is SAVISQKPSRDICQRGTSLTIQCQVDSQVTMMFWYRQQPGQSLTLIATANQGSEATYESGFVIDKFPISRPNLTFSTLTVSNMSPEDSSIYLCSVENEGGAGPQHFGDGTRLSIL.

This clonotype was seen a handful of times. One end of the junction varies from germline; a read error may be responsible. V and J are TRBV7-7 and TRBJ2-1; D possibly corresponds to TRBD2 (6 bases). This CDR3 is built from 15 residues. Germline V gene lookup returns CDR1 SSHAT and CDR2 FNYEAQ (reference sequence). DNA for the CDR3: TGTGCTAGCAGCCCCGGGAGCGTTGGTTATGGTGAGCAGTTCTTC. Translated: CASSPGSVGYGEQFF.

This clonotype was detected only a few times. This chain joins TRBV28 and TRBJ2-3; 7 bases map to TRBD1. CDR3 length equals 15 residues. Per germline, CDR1 MDHEN and CDR2 SYDVKM. The ends lost 9 bases at V and 8 bases at J; junction bases unmatched: 17. In nucleotides, the CDR3 is TGTGCCAGTTCCTTAGACAGGGCCGGCATGGCTACGCAGTATTTT. Encoded protein: CASSLDRAGMATQYF.

This chain connects TRBV7-6 to TRBJ2-1; the match to TRBD2 covers 11 bases. The CDR3 is 15 residues long. Looked up from germline, CDR1 is SGHVS and CDR2 is FNYEAQ. V was pared by 5 bases and J by 7 bases, with 7 bases of the junction left unmatched. The CDR3 bases are TGTGCCAGCAGCCAGCGAACTAGCGGGGGAAATGAGCAGTTCTTC. It encodes CASSQRTSGGNEQFF.

The chain has TRBV11-2 and TRBJ1-1; D might be TRBD1 (5 bases). This CDR3 is 13 amino acids long. Looked up from germline, CDR1 is SGHAT and CDR2 is FQNNGV. V was clipped by 4 bases and J by 10 bases, with 16 bases between them. CDR3 in DNA: TGTGCCAGCAGCTCCCGACTCAACGGGGGAGCTTTCTTT. Protein product: CASSSRLNGGAFF.

V gene TRBV20-1 combines with J gene TRBJ2-5, with 16 bases that match TRBD2. The J call may be faulty, since TRBJ2-1 better matches the DNA end. Germline loops: CDR1 DFQATT, CDR2 SNEGSKA (reference sequence). The CDR3 has 18 amino acids. The CDR3 reads CSAGSGTSGRALSNEQFF. The CDR3 DNA follows: TGCAGTGCTGGCTCCGGGACTAGCGGGAGGGCCCTCTCTAATGAGCAGTTCTTC.

The chain employs TRBV7-9 and TRBJ2-5; a weak D match, TRBD2 (5 bases). The J call may be mistaken, given a closer DNA end match to TRBJ2-7. This CDR3 is built from 15 residues. Per germline, CDR1 SEHNR and CDR2 FQNEAQ (reference sequence). The CDR3 nucleotides read TGTGCCAGCAGCTCGAATAGCGATGGGTCCTACGAGCAGTACTTC. Amino acid sequence: CASSSNSDGSYEQYF.

The V gene is TRBV4-2, the J gene TRBJ1-2, with D unclear. Germline V gives CDR1 LGHNA, CDR2 YNFKEQ. The CDR3 is made up of 16 amino acids. V was trimmed by 2 bases and J by 6 bases, leaving 19 bases between them. CDR3 sequence: CASSQKAPGVYHGYTF. CDR3 sequence (DNA): TGTGCCAGCAGCCAAAAGGCCCCGGGAGTCTACCATGGCTACACCTTC.

The chain uses TRBV25-1 and TRBJ1-2; TRBD1 is a possible D gene (5 bases). V was trimmed by 5 bases and J by 10 bases, leaving 14 bases between them. In germline, CDR1 is MGHDK, CDR2 SYGVNS. The CDR3 is made up of 12 amino acids. CDR3 DNA: TGTGCCAGCAGTTTAGGGGAGGGTGACTACACCTTC. Its protein is CASSLGEGDYTF.

The chain combines TRBV28 with TRBJ2-7; the D call may be TRBD1 or TRBD2 (5 bases each). Trimming cost V 5 bases and J 3 bases, with 20 bases left between them. The CDR3 length is 16 residues. Germline values: CDR1 MDHEN, CDR2 SYDVKM. CDR3 residues: CASSPLPSGTDYEQYF. CDR3 bases: TGTGCCAGCAGTCCCCTCCCCTCCGGGACCGACTACGAGCAGTACTTC.

In this sample, this clonotype turned up a few times. In DNA form, the CDR3 reads TGCAGCGTCGCCACAGGGGGGAAACGCTACGAGCAGTACTTC. This codes for CSVATGGKRYEQYF. This chain uses TRBV29-1 with TRBJ2-7; the match to TRBD1 covers 8 bases. Germline-derived CDR1 and CDR2 are SQVTM and ANQGSEA. There are 14 residues in the CDR3. After removal of 6 bases from V and 3 bases from J, the junction contained 10 bases not matched to a gene.

The CDR3 region has the DNA TGTGCCAGCAGCCAGAACATGGGGACCCAGTACTTC. It codes for CASSQNMGTQYF. V usage is TRBV7-2 and J usage is TRBJ2-7; D is unresolved. The J call is uncertain, as TRBJ2-5 better fits the DNA end. The CDR3 extends over 12 amino acids. Germline values: CDR1 SGHTA, CDR2 FQGNSA.

The chain has TRBV7-3 and TRBJ1-2; D might be TRBD1 (6 bases). Germline V lookup: CDR1 SGHTA, CDR2 FQGTGA. The CDR3 length is 14 residues. With 6 bases removed from V and 6 bases from J, the gap between germline ends came to 17 bases. The CDR3 sequence: CASSSPGEADGYTF. The CDR3 DNA sequence: TGTGCCAGCAGTTCCCCAGGGGAAGCGGATGGCTACACCTTC. Based on the CDR3 plus reference TRBV7-3 and TRBJ1-2, the full variable domain is GAGVSQTPSNKVTEKGKYVELRCDPISGHTALYWYRQSLGQGPEFLIYFQGTGAADDSGLPNDRFFAVRPEGSVSTLKIQRTERGDSAVYLCASSSPGEADGYTFGSGTRLTVV.

A few counts support this clonotype. The gene calls are TRBV20-1 and TRBJ2-5; 9 bases align to TRBD2. V shed 1 base, J shed 5 bases, and the junction held 2 bases outside the gene matches. In germline, CDR1 is DFQATT, CDR2 SNEGSKA (reference sequence). This CDR3 contains 13 residues. CDR3 residues: CSARGLAAETQYF. The DNA for the CDR3 is TGCAGTGCTAGAGGACTAGCGGCGGAGACCCAGTACTTC.

This clonotype was found a few times. This chain links TRBV4-3 with TRBJ2-6; 8 bases align to TRBD1. Germline V gene lookup returns CDR1 LGHNA and CDR2 YSLEER. V lost 2 bases, J lost 1 base, and 7 bases stayed unmatched. This CDR3 has 18 amino acids. The CDR3, as DNA: TGCGCCAGCAGCCAAATGGTCAGGGGGCTGTCTGGGGCCAACGTCCTGACTTTC. Residues: CASSQMVRGLSGANVLTF.

CDR3 sequence: CASSDTGGTQETQYF. CDR3 nucleotide sequence: TGTGCCAGCAGTGACACAGGGGGGACGCAAGAGACCCAGTACTTC. The genes are TRBV28 and TRBJ2-5; TRBD1 matches 8 bases. The CDR3 totals 15 residues. V lost 5 bases, J lost 2 bases, and 7 bases stayed unmatched. CDR1 is MDHEN and CDR2 is SYDVKM in the germline V gene.

This clonotype was detected once. This rearrangement joins TRBV10-3 to TRBJ2-3; TRBD2 aligns across 7 bases. The junction had 5 bases not matched to a gene; V was cut back by 2 bases and J by 0 bases. This CDR3 is 16 amino acids long. Germline values: CDR1 ENHRY, CDR2 SYGVKD. The CDR3 DNA reads TGTGCCATCAGTGAGATGCGGGGGACTAGCACAGATACGCAGTATTTT. Amino acids: CAISEMRGTSTDTQYF.

In its sample, this clonotype was seen a few times. This chain uses TRBV4-1 with TRBJ2-7; TRBD1 is a possible D gene (6 bases). In germline, CDR1 is MGHRA, CDR2 YSYEKL. CDR3 length: 13 residues. Deletions cut 3 bases from V and 6 bases from J, with 12 bases between. CDR3 in amino acids: CASSQAQGFEQYF. For the CDR3, the DNA is TGCGCCAGCAGCCAGGCCCAGGGGTTCGAGCAGTACTTC.

This clonotype was observed a handful of times. The V call is TRBV7-8, the J call TRBJ2-5, with 15 bases lining up with TRBD2. The CDR3 length is 16 residues. Germline loops: CDR1 SGHVS, CDR2 FQNEAQ. V was clipped by 5 bases and J by 5 bases; unmatched bases: 6. The CDR3, as DNA: TGTGCCAGCAGCGAGTGGACTAGCGGGGGGGCGGAGACCCAGTACTTC. Its protein product is CASSEWTSGGAETQYF.

V gene TRBV7-2 combines with J gene TRBJ2-1, with 12 bases that match TRBD2. Trimming removed 5 bases from V and 6 bases from J; junction bases left unmatched: 5. This CDR3 contains 15 residues. Germline-derived CDR1 and CDR2 are SGHTA and FQGNSA. Written as DNA, the CDR3 is TGTGCCAGCAGCATCACTAGCGGGAGGTTCAATGAGCAGTTCTTC. Residues: CASSITSGRFNEQFF.

This clonotype turned up a few times. This rearrangement joins TRBV5-5 to TRBJ2-2, with D uncertain. The length of the CDR3 is 15 residues. Trimming stripped 4 bases from V and 5 bases from J, with 15 bases between. Germline V gene data show CDR1 as SGHKS and CDR2 as YYEKEE (reference sequence). Here the CDR3 DNA reads TGTGCCAGCAGCCCGGGCGGTGATCTAACCGGGGAGCTGTTTTTT. This gives the protein CASSPGGDLTGELFF.

V gene TRBV29-1 combines with J gene TRBJ1-2, with 11 bases matching TRBD1. Germline lookup yields CDR1 SQVTM and CDR2 ANQGSEA. The CDR3 covers 13 residues. The V segment lost 7 bases and the J segment 3 bases; nucleotides outside the gene matches: 4. The CDR3 spells CSAPGQGDYGYTF. The CDR3, as DNA: TGCAGCGCCCCGGGACAGGGGGACTATGGCTACACCTTC.

In DNA, the CDR3 is TGTGCCAGCAGCCAGGGGATGACGGGCGGGGAGCTGTTTTTT. It codes for CASSQGMTGGELFF. J is TRBJ2-2 and V is TRBV7-2; D may be TRBD1 (6 bases). Germline lookup yields CDR1 SGHTA and CDR2 FQGNSA. The CDR3 totals 14 residues. V was shortened by 5 bases and J by 7 bases, with 14 bases between the two germline ends.

A few counts support this clonotype. The genes are TRBV6-2 or TRBV6-3 and TRBJ1-5; the match to TRBD1 covers 7 bases. Trimming took 6 bases from V and 6 from J; bases not matched to a gene: 5. CDR3 size: 13 residues. The V gene's germline CDR1 is MNHEY and CDR2 SVGEGT. CDR3 nucleotide sequence: TGTGCCAGCAGGATGGACAGGACTCAGCCCCAGCATTTT. Translating it yields CASRMDRTQPQHF.

The chain uses TRBV4-3 and TRBJ1-1; perhaps TRBD1 as D (5 bases). Germline V gene lookup returns CDR1 LGHNA and CDR2 YSLEER. This CDR3 contains 14 residues. Trimming removed 4 bases from V and 4 bases from J, with 13 bases in between. CDR3 in DNA: TGCGCCAGCAGCCCCCACTACCAGGGCACTGAAGCTTTCTTT. It specifies CASSPHYQGTEAFF.

The chain uses TRBV6-5 and TRBJ1-1; 7 positions agree with TRBD1. The V and J ends lost 2 bases and 4 bases, in that order; junction bases with no gene match: 7. The CDR3 spans 15 residues. The germline V gene has CDR1 MNHEY and CDR2 SVGAGI. The CDR3 spells CASSYEGALGTEAFF. The CDR3 bases are TGTGCCAGCAGTTACGAGGGGGCGTTGGGCACTGAAGCTTTCTTT.